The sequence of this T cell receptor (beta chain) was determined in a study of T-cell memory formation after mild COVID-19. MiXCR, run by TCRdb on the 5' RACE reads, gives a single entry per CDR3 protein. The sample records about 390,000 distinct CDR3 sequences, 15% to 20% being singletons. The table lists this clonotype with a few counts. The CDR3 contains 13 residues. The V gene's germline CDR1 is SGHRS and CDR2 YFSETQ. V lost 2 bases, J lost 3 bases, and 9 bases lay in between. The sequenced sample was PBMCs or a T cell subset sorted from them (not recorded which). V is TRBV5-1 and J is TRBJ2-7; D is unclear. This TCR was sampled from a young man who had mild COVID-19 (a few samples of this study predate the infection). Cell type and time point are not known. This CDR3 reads CASSFRINYEQYF. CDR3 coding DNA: TGCGCCAGCAGCTTCCGGATTAACTACGAGCAGTACTTC.